This TCR beta chain was obtained from a study of OX40 agonist ivuxolimab in advanced cancers. Profiling relied on immunoSEQ multiplex PCR, and the TCRdb table lists in-frame clones only, not all of them. The table has around 68,000 clones, more than 75% seen once. If patients had autoimmune disease history or systemic immunosuppression, they were excluded. Study-level results: The study found that CD8+ T cells averaged more expanded clones than CD4+. The study observed clonal expansion of CD4+ and CD8+ blood T cells by week 6 at 0.1 to 3.0 mg/kg.

To note about this clone: The antigen is undetermined.

Sequencing was performed on CD4+ or CD8+ T cells sorted from blood, taken in a trial of the OX40 agonist ivuxolimab. This receptor was obtained from an adult with an advanced solid tumor such as melanoma, head and neck, liver or kidney cancer.

The DNA for the CDR3 is TGTGCCAGCAGCTCCCAGTACCAAGAGACCCAGTACTTC. Translation gives CASSSQYQETQYF. J is TRBJ2-5 and V is TRBV7-7; no reliable D call. The V and J ends lost 4 bases and 0 bases respectively, with 6 bases between them. The CDR3 covers 13 residues. In germline, CDR1 is SSHAT, CDR2 FNYEAQ (reference sequence).